This T cell receptor beta chain was captured by sequencing in a study of blood T cells in healthy people across ages (dated by TCRdb to between 2014 and 2016). Study-level background: In model experiments, template switching captured about one uniquely barcoded TCR beta cDNA molecule for every two T cells. Age-related changes in TCR beta repertoire diversity were measured in the study by deep sequencing normalized with unique cDNA molecular identifiers. To avoid experimental bias, donors of different ages were distributed randomly across sequencing lanes. The donors were split into four age groups: young (average about 16 years), middle-aged (around 40), aged (over 55) and long-lived (roughly 86). The study analyzed two additional independent replicas of 1 million unique cDNA reads from the same blood draw for two donors, one aged 18 to 30 and one aged 80 or older.

This clonotype came up a few times. Its antigen has not been determined. The sample holds no much larger clone one base away, and base qualities are not on file. Overall results and qualifications from the work: Estimates of total diversity based on one million sequenced T cells were considered lower bounds and underestimates. Since profiling was done on bulk unsorted PBMCs, naive and antigen-experienced compartments could not be conclusively compared. Observed TCR beta diversity per million T cells fell roughly linearly with age, and a significant reduction was already apparent by age roughly 40. Because the CMV infection status of the donors was unknown, age-related changes in expanded clonotypes may potentially have been confounded. Compared with the aged group, the long-lived group had more naive CD4+ T cells, fewer expanded clones and increased TCR diversity, suggesting age selection. A strong correlation was found between observed TCR beta diversity and the percentage of naive T cells measured by flow cytometry.

Preparation of the library involved 5' RACE. Sequencing relied on an Illumina HiSeq 2500. The second PCR ran for about 7 to 11 cycles and used a J-beta primer mix along with a sample-barcoded 5' primer. Each TCR beta cDNA molecule received a unique molecular identifier from a template-switch 5' adaptor carrying 12 random nucleotides. At least 2.5 million CDR3-containing paired-end reads were obtained from each sample. First-strand cDNA synthesis was performed from all RNA using the Mint cDNA synthesis kit, with priming by a TRBC-specific oligonucleotide. All cDNA was treated with uracil-DNA glycosylase and then went through a first 18-cycle PCR with the universal primers M1SS and BC2_uni_R. Under the source paper's analysis protocol: Each sample was normalized by randomly selecting 1 million high-quality reads, each carrying a distinct molecular identifier. Reads sharing molecular identifiers were discarded rather than binned into consensus sequences. MiTCR, with a Q25 quality threshold and the strictest error-elimination algorithm, was used for CDR3 identification, clonotype clustering and error correction. A nonparametric unseen species model using Euler transformation provided a lower-bound estimate of total TCR beta diversity. TCRdb applied fastp at Q25 and MiXCR to the public reads, then kept only in-frame beta chains. When rows share a CDR3 protein, they turn into one entry using the most common DNA and genes. None of the V and J calls come from the authors' own analysis; TCRdb made them. The sample table shows about a million distinct CDR3 sequences, and 51% are seen once. The ten largest clonotypes hold about 20% of the sample.

CDR1 and CDR2 were assigned from the germline V gene as MNHEY and SVGEGT. V is pruned by 5 bases and J by 0 bases, leaving 6 bases of the junction without a gene match. From cysteine to phenylalanine, the CDR3 is 17 amino acids long. The CDR3 DNA has 51 bases and is translated from base 1. The 39 donors, aged about 6 to 90 years, were systemically healthy Caucasian individuals from Russia. About 9.1 milliliters of peripheral blood were collected from each donor into EDTA-treated Vacutainer tubes. PBMCs were isolated by Ficoll-Paque density-gradient centrifugation, with at least 6 million obtained per sample. Trizol reagent was used to extract total RNA from PBMCs, with at least 5 micrograms per sample. Naive CD45RAhigh/CD27high T cell percentages were measured by flow cytometry on a PBMC aliquot from every donor.

This receptor chain uses TRBV6-2 or TRBV6-3 and TRBJ2-7, with 14 central nucleotides matching TRBD2. This TCR derives from an older woman in good health. Sequencing was carried out using blood. Read as DNA, the sequence is TGTGCCAGCAGTGGGGGGACTAGCGGGAGCCTCTCCTACGAGCAGTACTTC. It translates as CASSGGTSGSLSYEQYF.